Reported below is one TCR beta chain. Its cognate antigen has yet to be identified. No base quality values were provided; no much bigger clone lies one nucleotide off. The data are from a study of shared T cell receptors in the human thymus (dated by TCRdb to 2020 to 2023). A note on the overall study: The study examined how the human thymus generates shared, self-reactive T-cell receptor alpha chains.

CDR1 and CDR2 (MNHEY, SMNVEV) derive from the germline V gene (reference sequence). The CDR3 contains 16 residues, cysteine and phenylalanine counted. Only CDR3 DNA remains: 48 bases, in frame from the first base. Relative to germline, V is missing 2 bases and J is missing 5 bases, with 8 bases of the junction outside any gene match. The protocol used for the library was the immunoSEQ multiplex PCR assay. TCRdb carries this immuneACCESS record with in-frame sequences only. Its versions omit some clonotypes, under half of them owing to an unresolved V gene in the studies checked, with the rest unexplained. Here the sample has some 700,000 clones; around 89% occur a single time. The ten largest account for about 0.01% of the sample. The same data also contributed to another study, on human thymus T cells. Per that second paper: The donors were immunologically healthy infants in Finland who had open corrective cardiac surgery for congenital heart defects. Thymus tissue was obtained as surgical resects removed during corrective cardiac surgery. Biased V and J gene segment usage appeared to be present in both thymic and peripheral blood repertoires. The related research reported highly overlapping thymic TCR repertoires among unrelated individuals. The study characterized TCR alpha and beta repertoires from eight infant thymus samples and a few related peripheral blood samples. The infant donors were roughly 7 to 244 days old, and the cohort included a handful of males and a couple of females. Thymocytes were mechanically released from the tissue and were stored as pellets of roughly 10-34 million cells at -70 degrees C. Genomic DNA was extracted from frozen cell pellets with a QIAsymphony instrument. Using the immunoSEQ multiplex PCR assay, the TCRB and TCRAD loci were amplified from a standardized quantity of quality-controlled genomic DNA. The V(D)J region was spanned by amplicons of a length sufficient to cover the CDR3 and to identify V and J genes. Amplicon sequencing was performed on an Illumina platform through the commercial immunoSEQ service. Corrections for primer bias and sequencing errors followed previously described methods, while TCRAD and TCRB definitions were based on the IMGT database. immunoSEQ Analyzer 3.0 and VDJTools were used for repertoire analysis, which covered basic statistics, V/J segment usage, diversity estimates, rarefaction and pairwise overlap. Diversity was estimated using the Chao1, ChaoE, Efron-Thisted, Shannon and inverse Simpson indices, and was also estimated on datasets down-sampled to the size of the smallest sample. Repertoire overlap was assessed by strict matching of CDR3 nucleotide sequence, V gene and J gene, and clustering was done by Jaccard-based multidimensional scaling. Thymus samples yielded on average approximately 800,000 unique TCRB clonotypes, compared with 80,000 to 85,000 from blood samples.

Here the chain combines TRBV27 and TRBJ1-5, with 8 bases in between that match TRBD1. Input material: thymocytes. This sequence originates from a boy younger than two with a congenital heart defect. Donor details come from another sample of the same person, matched by shared clones. The CDR3 sequence is CASSLGQGNLDQPQHF. The sequence in DNA is TGTGCCAGCAGTTTAGGACAGGGTAACCTGGATCAGCCCCAGCATTTT.